This TCR beta chain emerged from a study of identical twins (dated by TCRdb to the mid-2010s). General notes on the study: The study deep-sequenced TCR alpha and beta repertoires from monozygotic twins, unrelated adults of various ages and cord blood to test whether fetal clonotypes persist. Replicate twin experiments were performed at different times using different library preparation protocols to rule out contamination.

Every donor in the study was a healthy Caucasian. The researchers also sequenced three unrelated adults who were not twins: a male aged 18 to 30, a male aged 50 to 60, and a female aged 50 to 60. Miltenyi CD45RO+ enrichment and human naive T-cell isolation kits were used to isolate memory (CD45RO+) and naive T cells from PBMC. Library prep was done by 5' RACE. For sequencing, an Illumina HiSeq 2000 was employed. A universal primer binding site was introduced by template switching, and a unique molecular identifier was present in the final cDNA, enabling accurate counting of TCR cDNA molecules. First-strand cDNA for TCR alpha and beta chains was synthesized from specific primers in the conserved constant-segment region. To control for contamination, each cDNA library was double barcoded with a SMART-Mk sample barcode plus Illumina barcodes. TruSeq adapter sequences along with Illumina sample barcodes were introduced in two successive PCR steps. Sequencing of the TCR alpha and beta cDNA libraries was done on the Illumina HiSeq platform using custom primers. In the authors' own workflow: MiGEC processed the raw reads to extract unique molecular identifiers, while MiXCR was used to determine the CDR3 positions. For each individual, recombination models were inferred using an EM algorithm with the repgenHMM and IGoR tools. The analysis of shared clonotypes was done with the tcR package in R, with sharing normalized by the product of cloneset sizes. To study raw recombination free of thymic and clonal selection effects, out-of-frame nonproductive sequences were analyzed. TCRdb reran the public reads through fastp at Q25 and MiXCR, keeping productive beta chains. A single entry per CDR3 protein holds the most common genes and DNA from its merged rows. TCRdb's processing, not the authors', yielded these V and J calls. A total of about 690,000 distinct CDR3 sequences appear in this sample, roughly 6% of them only once. Jointly, the top ten make up approximately 2% of the sample.

Study-wide conclusions, independent of this receptor: Invariant T cells such as MAIT and iNKT could partly confound zero-insertion analyses, though diverse VJ usage argued against this for most clonotypes. Because the same donors could not be followed over many years, the conclusions depended on cross-sectional statistical analysis. In beta out-of-frame sequences, excess twin sharing was weaker, because having fewer shared sequences lowered the signal-to-noise ratio. Fewer insertions were carried by abundant cord blood beta clonotypes, a similar but weaker trend appeared in young adult naive repertoires, and no such trend appeared in memory repertoires. Compared with coincidental sharing between unrelated individuals, out-of-frame TCR alpha sequences shared between twins showed an excess of sequences with low generation probability. In monozygotic twins, out-of-frame TCR alpha sharing was systematically underestimated by recombination models, although the models agreed with sharing between unrelated individuals.

This clonotype was picked up a small number of times. It lacks a known antigen. No per-base quality is available; no much larger clone lies one base away. V is shortened by 3 bases, J by 5 bases, and the region joining them spans 17 bases. The germline V gene encodes CDR1 LNHDA and CDR2 SQIVND (reference sequence). The CDR3 runs 16 residues from the cysteine to the phenylalanine. Just the 48-base CDR3 DNA is kept, in frame starting at base 1. The chain links TRBV19 with TRBJ2-1; the D gene is perhaps TRBD1 or TRBD2, as each covers 5 bases. The sequenced sample was naive T cells sorted from blood. The cell subset or site label corresponds to: cells isolated with a human naive T-cell isolation kit. The receptor was isolated from a man between 18 and 29 years old in good health. The CDR3 amino acid sequence is: CASSINRDLRDNEQFF. At the DNA level, the sequence is TGTGCCAGTAGTATCAACCGGGACCTTCGGGACAATGAGCAGTTCTTC.